The 21 T cell receptor beta chains below all came from one sample that was sequenced in a study of graft-versus-host responses after intestinal transplantation. The table came from immunoSEQ multiplex PCR; TCRdb's copy has only in-frame clones and leaves some out. The sample contains about 90,000 clones, about 94% of which appear only once. The antigens these receptors bind are not known. Sequences were derived from unstimulated CD4+ T cells sorted from spleen or lymph node cells, sampled before transplant. The receptors shown here come from a human donor who was the organ donor for an intestinal transplant.

The chain joins TRBV5-6 to TRBJ1-1; 7 bases are a match to TRBD1. V was clipped by 3 bases and J by 0 bases; unmatched bases: 11. Germline V gene lookup returns CDR1 SGHDT and CDR2 YYEEEE. The CDR3 runs to 17 residues. The CDR3 nucleotides are TGTGCCAGCAGCTCCAATTGGGACAGCTGGATGAACACTGAAGCTTTCTTT. Translated: CASSSNWDSWMNTEAFF.

CDR3 sequence (DNA): TGTGCCAGCCACCGGGGGGATCCCGAGCAGTACTTC. It encodes CASHRGDPEQYF. This chain links TRBV2 with TRBJ2-7, with 7 bases aligning to TRBD2. Trimming at V came to 8 bases and at J to 6 bases, leaving 7 bases not matched to a gene. In germline, CDR1 is SNHLY, CDR2 FYNNEI. The CDR3 is 12 amino acids.

The rearrangement joins TRBV9 to TRBJ1-3, with 10 bases lining up with TRBD1. V shed 1 base and J 4 bases; nucleotides not matched to a gene: 8. The CDR3 runs to 17 residues. The V gene's germline CDR1 is SGDLS and CDR2 YYNGEE. CDR3 bases: TGTGCCAGCAGCGTATCGACAAGGACAGGGGGAGGAAACACCATATATTTT. It yields the protein CASSVSTRTGGGNTIYF.

Remarks on this clone: The sample contains more than one DNA sequence encoding this CDR3. The V gene is TRBV6-5, the J gene TRBJ2-7; D perhaps matches TRBD2 (7 bases). The CDR3 is 14 residues long. Between the trimmed V and J ends, which lost 3 bases and 6 bases, there was a span of 15 bases. CDR1 and CDR2 (germline): MNHEY, SVGAGI. The CDR3 DNA sequence: TGTGCCAGCAGTTATCACGGGGGGCAGAGCGAGCAGTACTTC. Translated, it gives CASSYHGGQSEQYF.

This rearrangement joins TRBV10-1 to TRBJ1-5, with unresolved D. Trimming cost V 5 bases and J 3 bases, with 14 bases left between them. The CDR3 consists of 15 residues. From germline, CDR1 is WNHNN and CDR2 SYGVQD (reference sequence). CDR3 protein: CASSYLDRANQPQHF. CDR3 DNA sequence: TGCGCCAGCAGTTACCTTGATCGGGCCAATCAGCCCCAGCATTTT.

The chain links TRBV28 to TRBJ1-2; TRBD1 aligns across 7 bases. In germline, CDR1 is MDHEN, CDR2 SYDVKM. The ends lost 1 base at V and 0 bases at J; junction bases unmatched: 5. The CDR3 has 16 amino acids. This CDR3 reads CASSLFWDSTNYGYTF. In DNA, the CDR3 is TGTGCCAGCAGTTTATTCTGGGACAGTACTAACTATGGCTACACCTTC.

The rearrangement joins TRBV28 to TRBJ1-5, with 7 bases lining up with TRBD1. The CDR3 totals 14 residues. Germline V lookup: CDR1 MDHEN, CDR2 SYDVKM. The CDR3 nucleotides are TGTGCTACGACAGGGCTTCTTAGCAATCAGCCCCAGCATTTT. This translates into CATTGLLSNQPQHF.

The V and J genes are TRBV25-1 and TRBJ2-6; D possibly uses TRBD1 or TRBD2 (5 bases each). Germline V gene sequence: CDR1 MGHDK, CDR2 SYGVNS. The CDR3 extends over 18 amino acids. The germline V and J ends were trimmed by 3 bases and 0 bases, with 15 bases remaining between them. CDR3 protein: CASSDGDPLYSGANVLTF. DNA of the CDR3: TGTGCCAGCAGTGATGGGGACCCTCTTTACTCTGGGGCCAACGTCCTGACTTTC.

As DNA, the CDR3 is TGCAGCGTTGTTGGCGGGGGGCAATACAATGAGCAGTTCTTC. Its protein is CSVVGGGQYNEQFF. This chain links TRBV29-1 with TRBJ2-1; 8 positions agree with TRBD2. The CDR3 consists of 14 residues. The germline gives CDR1 SQVTM, CDR2 ANQGSEA. The trim removed 4 bases at V and 4 bases at J, leaving 6 bases unmatched.

The chain joins TRBV15 to TRBJ1-1; a weak D match, TRBD1 (5 bases). Trimming took 3 bases from V and 3 from J, leaving 8 bases between them. The germline gives CDR1 LNHNV, CDR2 YYDKDF (reference sequence). The CDR3 contains 13 residues. The CDR3 region has the DNA TGTGCCACCAGCAGCAGGGCGCACACTGAAGCTTTCTTT. Translated, it gives CATSSRAHTEAFF.

DNA of the CDR3: TGCAGCGTTGCTCTCGGGAGGGAAGCTTTCTTT. It specifies CSVALGREAFF. The chain recombines TRBV29-1 with TRBJ1-1, with D hard to call. From germline, CDR1 is SQVTM and CDR2 ANQGSEA. V shed 4 bases and J shed 8 bases, with 11 bases lying between them. CDR3 size: 11 residues.

The chain combines TRBV6-6 with TRBJ1-2; D gene ambiguous. V was shortened by 8 bases and J by 7 bases, with 17 bases between the two germline ends. This CDR3 region has 13 residues. Germline CDR1 is MNHNY and CDR2 is SVGAGI (reference sequence). The CDR3 bases are TGTGCCAGCCGGACGGTTGAAACTATTGGCTACACCTTC. Translation gives CASRTVETIGYTF.

This chain links TRBV15 with TRBJ1-3; the D is unclear. Per germline, CDR1 LNHNV and CDR2 YYDKDF (reference sequence). Trimming shortened V by 6 bases and J by 0 bases, and 9 bases separated the two germline ends. CDR3 size: 14 residues. DNA for the CDR3: TGTGCCACCAGGATATCGAGCTCTGGAAACACCATATATTTT. The encoded protein is CATRISSSGNTIYF.

The chain is built from TRBV7-2 and TRBJ1-1, with 9 nucleotides matching TRBD1. V shed 6 bases and J 10 bases; nucleotides not matched to a gene: 6. Germline V CDR1 and CDR2: SGHTA, FQGNSA. The CDR3 is 12 residues long. CDR3 loop: CASSTGGLAAFF. The CDR3 coding sequence is TGTGCCAGCAGTACAGGGGGCCTGGCAGCTTTCTTT.

CDR3 nucleotides: TGTGCCAGCTCACCACGAGGGGATACGCAGTATTTT. Translated: CASSPRGDTQYF. The chain is built from TRBV18 and TRBJ2-3; possible D gene TRBD2, 5 bases. Between the trimmed V and J ends, which lost 1 base and 6 bases, there was a span of 5 bases. Germline V gives CDR1 KGHSH, CDR2 LQKENI. The CDR3 has 12 amino acids.

The gene calls are TRBV28 and TRBJ1-2; perhaps TRBD1 as D (5 bases). The germline V gene has CDR1 MDHEN and CDR2 SYDVKM. V lost 5 bases, J lost 5 bases, and 21 bases lay in between. The CDR3 length is 16 residues. The CDR3 loop reads CASSRFSRQTSYGYTF. CDR3 DNA: TGTGCCAGCAGTCGCTTTTCACGACAGACCTCGTATGGCTACACCTTC.

This clone was detected once. This chain uses TRBV7-9 with TRBJ1-3, with D possibly TRBD1 on 5 matching bases. V was shortened by 5 bases and J by 0 bases, with 17 bases between the two germline ends. The germline gives CDR1 SEHNR, CDR2 FQNEAQ (reference sequence). CDR3 length: 17 amino acids. The CDR3 protein is CASSPDLTVLSGNTIYF. The CDR3 DNA is TGTGCCAGCAGCCCCGACCTGACAGTCCTCTCTGGAAACACCATATATTTT.

V is TRBV19 and J is TRBJ2-7; 7 positions match TRBD1. V was pared by 5 bases and J by 2 bases, with 3 bases of the junction left unmatched. The CDR3 is 13 amino acids. Looked up from germline, CDR1 is LNHDA and CDR2 is SQIVND (reference sequence). The CDR3 region is CASSRTGAYEQYF. The DNA for the CDR3 is TGTGCCAGTAGTCGGACAGGAGCCTACGAGCAGTACTTC.

The chain combines TRBV28 with TRBJ1-5, with unresolved D. Trimming cost V 3 bases and J 2 bases, with 11 bases left between them. The CDR3 covers 15 residues. The germline V gene has CDR1 MDHEN and CDR2 SYDVKM. CDR3 bases: TGTGCCAGCAGTTTCCCCAACGGTGGCAATCAGCCCCAGCATTTT. Its translation is CASSFPNGGNQPQHF.

The chain carries TRBV5-1 and TRBJ2-7; 7 bases map to TRBD1. This CDR3 has 15 residues. Germline-derived CDR1 and CDR2 are SGHRS and YFSETQ. Trimming took 5 bases from V and 1 from J; bases not matched to a gene: 9. The CDR3 reads CASRRRTGESYEQYF. The CDR3 DNA is TGCGCCAGCAGACGACGGACAGGAGAGTCCTACGAGCAGTACTTC.

V and J are TRBV7-9 and TRBJ2-1; 8 positions agree with TRBD1. Trimming removed 5 bases from V and 9 bases from J; junction bases left unmatched: 9. Germline CDR1 reads SEHNR; CDR2 reads FQNEAQ (reference sequence). The CDR3 covers 14 residues. CDR3 loop: CASSRGDRGGEQFF. The CDR3 coding sequence is TGTGCCAGCAGCCGGGGAGACAGGGGAGGTGAGCAGTTCTTC.